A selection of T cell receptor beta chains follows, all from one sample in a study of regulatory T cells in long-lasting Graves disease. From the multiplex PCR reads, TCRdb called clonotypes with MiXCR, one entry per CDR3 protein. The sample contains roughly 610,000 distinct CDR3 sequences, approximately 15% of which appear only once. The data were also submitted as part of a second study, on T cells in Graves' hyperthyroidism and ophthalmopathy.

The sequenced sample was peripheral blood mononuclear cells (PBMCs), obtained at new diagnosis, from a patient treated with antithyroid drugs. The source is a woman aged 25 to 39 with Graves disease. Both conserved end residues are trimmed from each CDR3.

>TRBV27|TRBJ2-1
ASRLSFGSYNEQF
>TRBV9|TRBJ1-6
ASSAVRGSLH
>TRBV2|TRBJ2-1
ASSWTSGSGISNEQF
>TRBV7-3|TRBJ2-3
ASSLIGYLSTDTQY
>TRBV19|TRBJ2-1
ASSMSSSYNEQF
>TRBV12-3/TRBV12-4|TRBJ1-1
ASSFRTGTNTEAF
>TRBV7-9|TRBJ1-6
ASSLNTNSPLH
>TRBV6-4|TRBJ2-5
AGTTGRRETQY
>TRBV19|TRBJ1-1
ASIGTGAGDGQAF
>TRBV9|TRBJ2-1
ASSVATGNNPYNEQF
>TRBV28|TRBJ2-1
AIGEGPHEQF
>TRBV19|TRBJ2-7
ASRRADRYEQY
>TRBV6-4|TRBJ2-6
ASRSQVGANVLT
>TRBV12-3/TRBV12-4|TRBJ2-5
ASSPMDSAIFGETQY
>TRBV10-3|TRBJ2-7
AIKGAGEQY
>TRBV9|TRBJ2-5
ASSVEDAGAQETQY
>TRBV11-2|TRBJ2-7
ASSLLSWGGGEQY
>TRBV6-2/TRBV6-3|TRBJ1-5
ASSSATQPQH
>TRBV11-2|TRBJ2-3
ASSSVTSFPDTQY
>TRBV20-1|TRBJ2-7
SASSLAPPYEQY
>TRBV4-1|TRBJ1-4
ASSQGADEKLF
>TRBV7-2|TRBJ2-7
ATSGGHYEQY
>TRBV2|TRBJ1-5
ASREDRGSSQPQH
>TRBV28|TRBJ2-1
ASKEQALYNEQF
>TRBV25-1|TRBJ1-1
ASSPGTGATEAF
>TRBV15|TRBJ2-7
ATRTGGLYEQY
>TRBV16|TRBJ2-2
ASSRLLTGELF
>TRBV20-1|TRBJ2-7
SARAGLVREQY
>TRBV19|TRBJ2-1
ASSYGLLGRSEQF
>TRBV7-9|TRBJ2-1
ASSRPPTIQSSGSVNEQF
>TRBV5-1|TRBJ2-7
ASSQAGTGSYEQY
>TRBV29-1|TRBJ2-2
SVLNTGELF
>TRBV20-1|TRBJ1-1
SAQDRAGDLTEAF
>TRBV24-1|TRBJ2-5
ATSEAGARETQY
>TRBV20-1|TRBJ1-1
SARGDRLDTEAF
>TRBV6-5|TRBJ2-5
ASSYSGMGKETQY
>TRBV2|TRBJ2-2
ASITSRRELF
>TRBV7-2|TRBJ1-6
ASRSGTGNSPLH
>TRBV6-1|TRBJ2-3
ATLAGGTDTQY
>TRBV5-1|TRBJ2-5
ASSSDLGGRGETQY
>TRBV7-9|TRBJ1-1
ASSLRLGRGNTEAF
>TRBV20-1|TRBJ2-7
SALRTHPYREQY
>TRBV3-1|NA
ASSPGTGVKTQY
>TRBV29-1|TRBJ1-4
SVAIGTPNEKLF
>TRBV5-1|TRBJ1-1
ASRGGATNTEAF